The 21 T cell receptor beta chains listed next were all sequenced from one sample in a study of T-cell reconstitution after alpha-beta-depleted transplantation in children. Library preparation (for TCRbeta) was performed with unique molecular identifiers. Each CDR3 protein gets one entry after TCRdb re-called the PCR reads with MiXCR. There are fewer than 700,000 distinct CDR3 sequences in the sample; 23% occur only once, and 11% to 15% lies in the top ten. The specimen was PBMCs, mostly from graft donor cells, collected 360 days after TCRalphabeta/CD19-depleted stem cell transplant. These receptors were obtained from a boy in the first two years of life who had a stem cell transplant for acute myeloid leukemia, so the T cells may come from the graft donor.

V gene TRBV7-8 combines with J gene TRBJ1-2, with D uncertain. From germline, CDR1 is SGHVS and CDR2 FQNEAQ. Trimming took off 5 bases at V and 5 bases at J, with 12 bases between the two ends. The CDR3 is 13 amino acids. The CDR3 loop reads CASSMTGPYGYTF. CDR3 sequence (DNA): TGTGCCAGCAGCATGACGGGCCCGTATGGCTACACCTTC.

V gene TRBV11-2 combines with J gene TRBJ2-3; D may be TRBD2 (5 bases). The CDR3 spans 15 residues. The germline V gene encodes CDR1 SGHAT and CDR2 FQNNGV. Trimming stripped 5 bases from V and 3 bases from J, with 15 bases between. CDR3 residues: CASSPRTDRTDTQYF. The CDR3 region has the DNA TGTGCCAGCAGCCCCCGGACTGATCGGACAGATACGCAGTATTTT.

The J gene is TRBJ2-1, the V gene TRBV5-4; 13 nucleotides line up with TRBD2. V was pared by 0 bases and J by 5 bases, with 20 bases of the junction left unmatched. Germline V gene data show CDR1 as SGHNT and CDR2 as YYREEE (reference sequence). The CDR3 consists of 22 residues. The CDR3 loop is CASSLGLAGGILFGGPHNEQFF. CDR3 bases: TGTGCCAGCAGCTTGGGACTAGCGGGGGGAATCTTATTTGGTGGGCCACACAATGAGCAGTTCTTC.

This rearrangement joins TRBV29-1 to TRBJ2-3, with a tentative D call TRBD2 (6 bases). The CDR3 extends over 13 amino acids. V was shortened by 6 bases and J by 2 bases, with 12 bases between the two germline ends. Germline CDR1 is SQVTM and CDR2 is ANQGSEA. The CDR3 nucleotides are TGCAGCGTAAAAGGACTATCCACAGATACGCAGTATTTT. Translation: CSVKGLSTDTQYF.

This clonotype was found a few times. The gene calls are TRBV7-9 and TRBJ1-1; D gene uncertain. Trimming took 1 base from V and 0 from J, leaving 9 bases between them. The CDR3 is 15 residues long. The V gene's germline CDR1 is SEHNR and CDR2 FQNEAQ (reference sequence). The DNA of the CDR3 is TGTGCCAGCAGCTTAGTGGTCAGACTGAACACTGAAGCTTTCTTT. This codes for CASSLVVRLNTEAFF. The variable domain in full, with the rest retrieved from reference TRBV7-9 and TRBJ1-1, is DTGVSQNPRHKITKRGQNVTFRCDPISEHNRLYWYRQTLGQGPEFLTYFQNEAQLEKSRLLSDRFSAERPKGSFSTLEIQRTEQGDSAMYLCASSLVVRLNTEAFFGQGTRLTVV.

The V gene is TRBV20-1, the J gene TRBJ1-1; 7 bases agree with TRBD1. The CDR3 spans 15 residues. V shed 8 bases, J shed 1 base, and the junction held 13 bases outside the gene matches. Germline V lookup: CDR1 DFQATT, CDR2 SNEGSKA (reference sequence). The CDR3 sequence is CSTTSTGTANTEAFF. The CDR3 DNA reads as TGCAGTACTACTTCGACCGGGACAGCGAACACTGAAGCTTTCTTT.

The rearrangement links TRBV20-1 to TRBJ2-2, with D hard to call. Trimming stripped 7 bases from V and 3 bases from J, with 12 bases between. This CDR3 region has 13 residues. The V gene's germline CDR1 is DFQATT and CDR2 SNEGSKA (reference sequence). The CDR3 sequence is CSEKDRYTGELFF. The CDR3 DNA follows: TGCAGTGAAAAGGACCGTTACACCGGGGAGCTGTTTTTT.

J is TRBJ2-2 and V is TRBV12-3 or TRBV12-4, with 8 nucleotides matching TRBD1. The CDR3 is 16 amino acids. Trimming removed 0 bases from V and 1 base from J; junction bases left unmatched: 1. CDR3 nucleotides: TGTGCCAGCAGTTTAGCAGGGACAGGGAACACCGGGGAGCTGTTTTTT. Protein product: CASSLAGTGNTGELFF.

A remark on this clonotype: A single base separates this from a much larger clone, so it may be a read error. The chain joins TRBV6-5 to TRBJ2-7; D unresolved. Trimming took 8 bases from V and 2 from J, leaving 4 bases between them. CDR1 and CDR2 from the germline V gene are MNHEY and SVGAGI. The length of the CDR3 is 10 residues. CDR3 in DNA: TGTGCCAGCGGAACCTACGAGCAGTACTTC. Residues: CASGTYEQYF.

The DNA of the CDR3 is TGTGCCAGCAGCGAGGGACTAGCGGGGGGAAAAATAACCCAAGAGACCCAGTACTTC. Protein sequence: CASSEGLAGGKITQETQYF. The genes are TRBV9 and TRBJ2-5; 15 nucleotides align to TRBD2. Germline CDR1 SGDLS, CDR2 YYNGEE. This CDR3 spans 19 amino acids. Trimming cost V 3 bases and J 1 base; bases outside gene matches: 10.

This clonotype was picked up many times. The genes are TRBV7-9 and TRBJ1-1; D may be TRBD1 (6 bases). Germline V gene lookup returns CDR1 SEHNR and CDR2 FQNEAQ (reference sequence). V lost 1 base and J lost 10, with 22 bases in between. This CDR3 has 16 amino acids. The chain's CDR3 is CASSLGGSGEVSSAFF. The DNA of the CDR3 is TGTGCCAGCAGCTTAGGCGGGTCAGGGGAGGTATCCTCAGCTTTCTTT.

About this clonotype: A clone one base away is much larger, so this may be a read error. The chain uses TRBV12-3 or TRBV12-4 and TRBJ2-5, with 8 bases fitting TRBD2. V dropped 5 bases and J dropped 5; count of bases not matched to a gene: 13. This CDR3 has 16 amino acids. As DNA, the CDR3 is TGTGCCAGCAGTCGACTAGCGAGACGGGGCTGGGAGACCCAGTACTTC. Translation gives CASSRLARRGWETQYF.

This clonotype has ten or more counts. The CDR3 here is CASSTYGTLSYEQYF. The CDR3, as DNA: TGTGCCAGCAGTACCTACGGGACCCTCTCCTACGAGCAGTACTTC. This rearrangement joins TRBV27 to TRBJ2-7; D may be TRBD1 or TRBD2 (5 bases each). CDR1 MNHEY and CDR2 SMNVEV come from the germline V gene (reference sequence). V was shortened by 5 bases and J by 0 bases, with 14 bases between the two germline ends. The CDR3 extends over 15 amino acids.

This sequence joins TRBV2 and TRBJ2-7; D is unresolved. Deletions cut 7 bases from V and 6 bases from J, with 10 bases between. Germline CDR1 and CDR2: SNHLY and FYNNEI. CDR3 length: 11 amino acids. The CDR3 loop reads CASKYSTEQYV. CDR3 bases: TGTGCCAGCAAGTATAGCACCGAGCAGTACGTC.

The chain has TRBV25-1 and TRBJ2-5, with D perhaps matching TRBD1 or TRBD2 (5 bases each). The CDR3 is 14 amino acids. The V gene lost 1 base and the J gene lost 3 bases, with 9 bases spanning the gap. Germline V gene lookup returns CDR1 MGHDK and CDR2 SYGVNS. CDR3 coding DNA: TGTGCCAGCAGTGAATTGGGACCAAAAGAGACCCAGTACTTC. Protein product: CASSELGPKETQYF.

The rearrangement uses TRBV11-2 and TRBJ1-2, with D unresolved. This CDR3 spans 16 amino acids. Germline assignment: CDR1 SGHAT and CDR2 FQNNGV. Trimming removed 4 bases at V and 8 bases at J, with 23 bases between. CDR3 loop: CASSSPRSHLKEGYTF. The CDR3 bases are TGTGCCAGCAGCTCGCCGAGATCCCACCTTAAGGAGGGCTACACCTTC. The full variable domain, completed using reference TRBV11-2 and TRBJ1-2, is EAGVAQSPRYKIIEKRQSVAFWCNPISGHATLYWYQQILGQGPKLLIQFQNNGVVDDSQLPKDRFSAERLKGVDSTLKIQPAKLEDSAVYLCASSSPRSHLKEGYTFGSGTRLTVV.

This rearrangement joins TRBV10-3 to TRBJ1-3, with TRBD1 identical over 7 bases. V lost 10 bases, J lost 5 bases, and 8 bases stayed unmatched. The CDR3 length is 13 residues. From germline, CDR1 is ENHRY and CDR2 SYGVKD. The CDR3 DNA follows: TGTGCCACCACAGGGGTCGGACGAAACACCATATATTTT. It translates to CATTGVGRNTIYF.

This chain joins TRBV7-9 and TRBJ2-1; 9 nucleotides match TRBD1. The CDR3 length is 15 residues. V shed 5 bases and J 4 bases; nucleotides not matched to a gene: 6. The germline V gene has CDR1 SEHNR and CDR2 FQNEAQ (reference sequence). Written as DNA, the CDR3 is TGTGCCAGCAGCCCAAACGGACAGGGGTACAATGAGCAGTTCTTC. It translates to CASSPNGQGYNEQFF.

The table lists this clonotype with a few counts. CDR3 sequence (DNA): TGTGCCAGCAGCTCCACGAGCGCAGATACGCAGTATTTT. Its protein is CASSSTSADTQYF. The chain employs TRBV7-3 and TRBJ2-3; no reliable D call. CDR3 length equals 13 residues. V shed 4 bases and J shed 4 bases, with 9 bases lying between them. Germline CDR1 is SGHTA and CDR2 is FQGTGA.

The chain has TRBV10-2 and TRBJ2-1; possible D gene TRBD2, 7 bases. Germline lookup yields CDR1 WSHSY and CDR2 SAAADI. Trimming shortened V by 6 bases and J by 4 bases, and 13 bases separated the two germline ends. This CDR3 comprises 14 residues. In nucleotides, the CDR3 is TGCGCCAGCAGCCCGGGGGGCATATACAATGAGCAGTTCTTC. It is translated as CASSPGGIYNEQFF.

The CDR3 DNA follows: TGCAGTGCTAGAGTTGGGACGGGAGGAGCTGAAGCTTTCTTT. This translates into CSARVGTGGAEAFF. The chain is built from TRBV20-1 and TRBJ1-1; D is possibly TRBD1 (5 bases). This CDR3 comprises 14 residues. V gave up 1 base and J gave up 6 bases, with 15 bases separating them. Germline V lookup: CDR1 DFQATT, CDR2 SNEGSKA (reference sequence).